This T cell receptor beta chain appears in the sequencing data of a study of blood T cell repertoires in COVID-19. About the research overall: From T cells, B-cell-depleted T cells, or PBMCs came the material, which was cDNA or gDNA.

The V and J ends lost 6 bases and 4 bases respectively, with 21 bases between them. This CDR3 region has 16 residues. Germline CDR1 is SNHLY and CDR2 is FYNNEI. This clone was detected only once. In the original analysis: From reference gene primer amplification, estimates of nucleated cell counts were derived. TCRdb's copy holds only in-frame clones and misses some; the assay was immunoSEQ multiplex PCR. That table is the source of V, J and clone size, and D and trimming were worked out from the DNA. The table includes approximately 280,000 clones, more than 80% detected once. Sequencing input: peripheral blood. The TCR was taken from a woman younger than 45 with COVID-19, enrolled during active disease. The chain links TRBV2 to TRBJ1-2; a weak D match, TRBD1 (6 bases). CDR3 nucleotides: TGTGCCAGCAGGGCAGGGGCACTCTATCAGTCCTATGGCTACACCTTC. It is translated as CASRAGALYQSYGYTF.